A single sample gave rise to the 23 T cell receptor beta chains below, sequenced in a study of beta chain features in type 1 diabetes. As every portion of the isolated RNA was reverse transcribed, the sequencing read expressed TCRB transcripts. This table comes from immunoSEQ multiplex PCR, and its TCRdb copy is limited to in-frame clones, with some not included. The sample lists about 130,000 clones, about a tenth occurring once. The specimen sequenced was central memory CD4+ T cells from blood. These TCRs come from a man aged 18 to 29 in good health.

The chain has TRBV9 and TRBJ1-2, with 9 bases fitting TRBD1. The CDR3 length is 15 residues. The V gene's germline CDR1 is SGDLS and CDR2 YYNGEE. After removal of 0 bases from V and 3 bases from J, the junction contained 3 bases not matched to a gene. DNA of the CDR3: TGTGCCAGCAGCGTAGACAGGGGGCCTTACTATGGCTACACCTTC. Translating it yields CASSVDRGPYYGYTF.

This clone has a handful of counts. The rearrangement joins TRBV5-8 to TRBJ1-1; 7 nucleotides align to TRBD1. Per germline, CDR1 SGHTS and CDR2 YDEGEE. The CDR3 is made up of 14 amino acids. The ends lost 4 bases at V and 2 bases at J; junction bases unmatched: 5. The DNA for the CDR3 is TGTGCCAGCAGCCAATGGACAGGTAACACTGAAGCTTTCTTT. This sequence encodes CASSQWTGNTEAFF. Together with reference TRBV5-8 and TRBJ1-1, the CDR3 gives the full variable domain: EAGVTQSPTHLIKTRGQQATLRCSPISGHTSVYWYQQALGLGLQFLLWYDEGEERNRGNFPPRFSGRQFPNYSSELNVNALELEDSALYLCASSQWTGNTEAFFGQGTRLTVV.

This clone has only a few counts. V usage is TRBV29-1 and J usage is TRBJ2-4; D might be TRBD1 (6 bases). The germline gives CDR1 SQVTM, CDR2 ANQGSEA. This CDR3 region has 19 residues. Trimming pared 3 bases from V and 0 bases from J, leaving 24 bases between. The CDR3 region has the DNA TGCAGCGTTGAGGGCTACGCGGACAGCGACAAACTAGCCAAAAACATTCAGTACTTC. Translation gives CSVEGYADSDKLAKNIQYF. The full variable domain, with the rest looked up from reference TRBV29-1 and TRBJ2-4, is SAVISQKPSRDICQRGTSLTIQCQVDSQVTMMFWYRQQPGQSLTLIATANQGSEATYESGFVIDKFPISRPNLTFSTLTVSNMSPEDSSIYLCSVEGYADSDKLAKNIQYFGAGTRLSVL.

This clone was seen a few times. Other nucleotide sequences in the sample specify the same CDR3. CDR3 amino acids: CASSSGPSYEQYF. The CDR3, as DNA: TGTGCCAGCAGCTCAGGGCCCTCCTACGAGCAGTACTTC. The chain employs TRBV7-2 and TRBJ2-7; D might be TRBD1 (5 bases). The germline gives CDR1 SGHTA, CDR2 FQGNSA. The CDR3 is 13 amino acids. V was shortened by 4 bases and J by 0 bases, with 7 bases between the two germline ends.

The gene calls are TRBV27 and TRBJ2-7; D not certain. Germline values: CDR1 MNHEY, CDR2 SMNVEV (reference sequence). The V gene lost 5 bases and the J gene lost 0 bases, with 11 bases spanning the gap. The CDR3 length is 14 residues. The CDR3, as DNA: TGTGCCAGCAGTCTCGACCGGAGCTCCTACGAGCAGTACTTC. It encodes CASSLDRSSYEQYF.

The CDR3 loop reads CASSPPLTRIYGYTF. The DNA for the CDR3 is TGTGCCAGCAGCCCACCCTTAACGAGGATCTATGGCTACACCTTC. This chain links TRBV5-6 with TRBJ1-2; D gene uncertain. Looked up from germline, CDR1 is SGHDT and CDR2 is YYEEEE. The CDR3 is 15 amino acids. V gave up 4 bases and J gave up 4 bases, with 17 bases separating them.

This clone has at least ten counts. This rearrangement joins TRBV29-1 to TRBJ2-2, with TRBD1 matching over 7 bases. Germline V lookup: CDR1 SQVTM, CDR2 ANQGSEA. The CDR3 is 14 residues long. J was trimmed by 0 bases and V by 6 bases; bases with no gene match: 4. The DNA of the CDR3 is TGCAGCGTCGGGACAGCGTCGAACACCGGGGAGCTGTTTTTT. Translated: CSVGTASNTGELFF.

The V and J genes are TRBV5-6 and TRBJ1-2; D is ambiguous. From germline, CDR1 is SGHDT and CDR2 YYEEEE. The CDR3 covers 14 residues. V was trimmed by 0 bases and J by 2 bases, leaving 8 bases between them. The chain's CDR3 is CASSLGVRNYGYTF. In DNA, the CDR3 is TGTGCCAGCAGCTTGGGGGTCAGGAACTATGGCTACACCTTC.

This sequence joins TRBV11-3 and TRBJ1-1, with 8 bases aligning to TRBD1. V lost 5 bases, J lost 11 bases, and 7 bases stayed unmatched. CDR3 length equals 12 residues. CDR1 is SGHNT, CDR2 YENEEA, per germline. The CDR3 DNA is TGTGCCAGCAGCCTCGGACAGGGCCATGCTTTCTTT. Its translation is CASSLGQGHAFF. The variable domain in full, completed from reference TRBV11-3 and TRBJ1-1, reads EAGVVQSPRYKIIEKKQPVAFWCNPISGHNTLYWYLQNLGQGPELLIRYENEEAVDDSQLPKDRFSAERLKGVDSTLKIQPAELGDSAVYLCASSLGQGHAFFGQGTRLTVV.

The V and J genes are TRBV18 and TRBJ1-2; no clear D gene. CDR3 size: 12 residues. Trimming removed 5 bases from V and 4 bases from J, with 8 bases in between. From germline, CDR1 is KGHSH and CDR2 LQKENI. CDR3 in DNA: TGTGCCAGCTCAGGCCTCAGCTATGGCTACACCTTC. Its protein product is CASSGLSYGYTF.

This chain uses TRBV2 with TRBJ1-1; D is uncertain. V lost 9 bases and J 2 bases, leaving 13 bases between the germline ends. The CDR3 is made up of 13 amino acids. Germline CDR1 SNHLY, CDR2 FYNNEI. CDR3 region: CASHRAENTEAFF. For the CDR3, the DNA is TGTGCCAGTCACCGTGCGGAAAACACTGAAGCTTTCTTT.

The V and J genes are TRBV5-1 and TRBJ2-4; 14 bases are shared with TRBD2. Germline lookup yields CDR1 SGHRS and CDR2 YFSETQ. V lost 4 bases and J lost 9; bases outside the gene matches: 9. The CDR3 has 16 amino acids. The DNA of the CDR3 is TGCGCCAGCAGCCTAAGGACTAGCGGGGGGTCCAGCATTCAGTACTTC. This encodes CASSLRTSGGSSIQYF.

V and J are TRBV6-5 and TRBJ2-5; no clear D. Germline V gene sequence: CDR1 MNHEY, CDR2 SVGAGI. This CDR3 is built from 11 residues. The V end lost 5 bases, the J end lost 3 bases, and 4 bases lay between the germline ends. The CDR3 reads CASSREETQYF. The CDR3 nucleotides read TGTGCCAGCAGTAGAGAAGAGACCCAGTACTTC.

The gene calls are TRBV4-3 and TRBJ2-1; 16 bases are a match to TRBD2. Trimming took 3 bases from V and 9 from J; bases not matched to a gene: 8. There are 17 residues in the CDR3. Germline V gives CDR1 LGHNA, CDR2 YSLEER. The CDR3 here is CASSHSTGTSGGGEQFF. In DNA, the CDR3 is TGCGCCAGCAGCCATTCCACCGGGACTAGCGGGGGGGGTGAGCAGTTCTTC.

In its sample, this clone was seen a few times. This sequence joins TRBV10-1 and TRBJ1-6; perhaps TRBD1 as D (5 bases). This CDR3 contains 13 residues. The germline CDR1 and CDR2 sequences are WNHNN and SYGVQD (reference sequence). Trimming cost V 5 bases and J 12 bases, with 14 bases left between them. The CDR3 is CASSRDPEGPLHF. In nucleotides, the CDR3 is TGCGCCAGCAGTAGGGACCCGGAGGGACCCCTCCACTTT.

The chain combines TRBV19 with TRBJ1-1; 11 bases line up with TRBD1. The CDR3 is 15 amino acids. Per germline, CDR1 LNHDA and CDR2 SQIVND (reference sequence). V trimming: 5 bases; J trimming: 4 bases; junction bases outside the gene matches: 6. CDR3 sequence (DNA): TGTGCCAGTAGTTCCTGGACAGGGGGCTTCACTGAAGCTTTCTTT. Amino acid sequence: CASSSWTGGFTEAFF.

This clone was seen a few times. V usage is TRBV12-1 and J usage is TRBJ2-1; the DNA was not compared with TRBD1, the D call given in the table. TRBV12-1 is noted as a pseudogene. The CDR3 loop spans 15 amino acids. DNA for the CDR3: TGTGCCAGCAGCCCCCGGGACAGGGGATGGTATGAGCAGTTCTTC. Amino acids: CASSPRDRGWYEQFF.

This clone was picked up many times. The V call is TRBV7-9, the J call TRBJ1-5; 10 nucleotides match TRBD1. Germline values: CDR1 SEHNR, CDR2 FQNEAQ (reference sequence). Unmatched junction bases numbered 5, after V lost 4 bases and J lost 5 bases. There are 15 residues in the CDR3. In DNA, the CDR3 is TGTGCCAGCAGCTCGCGGGACAGGGGAGATCAGCCCCAGCATTTT. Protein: CASSSRDRGDQPQHF.

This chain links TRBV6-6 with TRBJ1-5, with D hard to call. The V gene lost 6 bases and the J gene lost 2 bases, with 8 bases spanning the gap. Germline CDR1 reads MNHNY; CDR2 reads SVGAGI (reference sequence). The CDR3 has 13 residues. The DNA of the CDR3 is TGTGCCAGCAGCCCCGTAGGCAATCAGCCCCAGCATTTT. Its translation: CASSPVGNQPQHF.

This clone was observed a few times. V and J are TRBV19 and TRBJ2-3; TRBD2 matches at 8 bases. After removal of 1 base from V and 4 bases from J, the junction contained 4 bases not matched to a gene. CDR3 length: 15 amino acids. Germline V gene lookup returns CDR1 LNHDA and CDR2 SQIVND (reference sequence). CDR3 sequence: CASSIAGGISDTQYF. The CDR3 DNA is TGTGCCAGTAGTATAGCGGGGGGGATTTCAGATACGCAGTATTTT.

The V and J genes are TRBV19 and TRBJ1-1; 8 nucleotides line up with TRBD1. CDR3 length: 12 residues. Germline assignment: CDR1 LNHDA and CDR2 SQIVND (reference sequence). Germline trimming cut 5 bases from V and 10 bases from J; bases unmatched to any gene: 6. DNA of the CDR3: TGTGCCAGTAGTGTACTCAGGGGGCCAGCTTTCTTT. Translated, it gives CASSVLRGPAFF.

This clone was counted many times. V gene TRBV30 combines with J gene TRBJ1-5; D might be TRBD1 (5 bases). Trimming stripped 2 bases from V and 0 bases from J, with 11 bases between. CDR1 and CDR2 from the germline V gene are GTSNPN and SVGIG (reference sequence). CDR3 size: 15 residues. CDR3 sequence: CAWSRTGFSNQPQHF. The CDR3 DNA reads TGTGCCTGGAGTCGAACAGGTTTTAGCAATCAGCCCCAGCATTTT. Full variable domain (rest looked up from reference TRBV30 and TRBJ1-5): SQTIHQWPATLVQPVGSPLSLECTVEGTSNPNLYWYRQAAGRGLQLLFYSVGIGQISSEVPQNLSASRPQDRQFILSSKKLLLSDSGFYLCAWSRTGFSNQPQHFGDGTRLSIL.

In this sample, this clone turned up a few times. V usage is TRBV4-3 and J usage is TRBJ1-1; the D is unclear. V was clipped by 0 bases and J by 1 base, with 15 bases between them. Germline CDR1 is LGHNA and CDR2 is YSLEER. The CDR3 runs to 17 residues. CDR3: CASSQDLRVGANTEAFF. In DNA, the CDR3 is TGCGCCAGCAGCCAAGATCTGCGGGTCGGCGCGAACACTGAAGCTTTCTTT.